Below are 12 T cell receptor beta chains sequenced from a single sample in a study of brain T cells in children with intractable seizures. TCRdb's table, derived via immunoSEQ multiplex PCR, lists solely in-frame clones and lacks some. The table lists about 340,000 clones, about 93% of them singletons. The time point: blood from clinic visit 5 months post-surgery; TSC patient then seizure free. The sequencing here drew on peripheral blood, taken more than 4 months after surgery. The receptors were gathered from a boy in the first two years of life with tuberous sclerosis and intractable seizures.

As for this clone: The junction departs from the called germline gene at one end, perhaps through a read error. The V gene is TRBV7-7, the J gene TRBJ2-5; D not resolved. There are 15 residues in the CDR3. Germline CDR1 and CDR2: SSHAT and FNYEAQ (reference sequence). CDR3 region: CASSPGSSGQETQYF. Written as DNA, the CDR3 is TGTGCTAGCAGCCCCGGGTCGTCCGGGCAAGAGACCCAGTACTTC.

The gene calls are TRBV12-3 or TRBV12-4 and TRBJ1-5, with TRBD1 as a possible D gene (5 bases). The V end was cut by 1 base, the J end by 6 bases, with 7 bases between. The CDR3 extends over 13 amino acids. CDR3 region: CASSLERGQPQHF. The CDR3 DNA is TGTGCCAGCAGTTTAGAAAGGGGTCAGCCCCAGCATTTT.

The chain carries TRBV6-5 and TRBJ1-5; D gene uncertain. V was clipped by 4 bases and J by 0 bases, with 13 bases between them. The germline CDR1 and CDR2 sequences are MNHEY and SVGAGI. The CDR3 has 16 residues. The CDR3 sequence is CASSSLDGYSNQPQHF. The DNA of the CDR3 is TGTGCCAGCAGTTCCCTCGACGGGTATAGCAATCAGCCCCAGCATTTT.

This chain connects TRBV5-6 to TRBJ1-5, with a possible D match to TRBD1 (5 bases). Germline CDR1 SGHDT, CDR2 YYEEEE. Trimming cost V 3 bases and J 4 bases, with 11 bases left between them. The CDR3 runs to 14 residues. Here the CDR3 DNA reads TGTGCCAGCAGCTCAATGGGGGGGAATCAGCCCCAGCATTTT. Residues: CASSSMGGNQPQHF.

The chain combines TRBV27 with TRBJ1-2, with 7 nucleotides matching TRBD1. V lost 3 bases and J lost 8; bases outside the gene matches: 6. CDR1 and CDR2 (germline): MNHEY, SMNVEV (reference sequence). The CDR3 totals 13 residues. CDR3 sequence reads: CASSLKGAFGYTF. Here the CDR3 DNA reads TGTGCCAGCAGTTTGAAGGGGGCGTTCGGCTACACCTTC.

With respect to this clone: Other DNA sequences in the sample encode the same CDR3. The J gene is TRBJ1-1, the V gene TRBV6-5, with D tentatively TRBD1 (5 bases). The V end was cut by 2 bases, the J end by 4 bases, with 8 bases between. This CDR3 region has 13 residues. Germline loops: CDR1 MNHEY, CDR2 SVGAGI. In DNA, the CDR3 is TGTGCCAGCAGTTACCAGGGTGGCACTGAAGCTTTCTTT. Its protein product is CASSYQGGTEAFF.

The rearrangement joins TRBV19 to TRBJ2-7; possibly TRBD2 for D (6 bases). Germline V lookup: CDR1 LNHDA, CDR2 SQIVND (reference sequence). Trimming left V 6 bases short and J 3 bases short, with 18 bases between. The CDR3 spans 15 residues. CDR3 DNA: TGTGCCAGTAGACCAGTCCAGGGCGGGATCTACGAGCAGTACTTC. It yields the protein CASRPVQGGIYEQYF.

This sequence joins TRBV6-6 and TRBJ1-2; 12 bases are a match to TRBD1. J gave up 8 bases and V 4 bases, and 8 bases lay outside the gene matches. The CDR3 runs to 15 residues. Germline assignment: CDR1 MNHNY and CDR2 SVGAGI (reference sequence). Here the CDR3 reads CASSSPGQGAWGYTF. CDR3 nucleotide sequence: TGTGCCAGCAGTTCCCCGGGACAGGGGGCTTGGGGCTACACCTTC.

The chain combines TRBV24-1 with TRBJ2-2; TRBD2 matches 7 bases. This CDR3 contains 15 residues. Trimming took 4 bases from V and 4 from J; bases not matched to a gene: 5. Germline V gene data show CDR1 as KGHDR and CDR2 as SFDVKD. CDR3 nucleotide sequence: TGTGCCACCAGTGACCCTACTAGCGCCACCGGGGAGCTGTTTTTT. It is translated as CATSDPTSATGELFF.

With respect to this clone: Germline and junction disagree at one end, which may indicate a read error. The rearrangement uses TRBV25-1 and TRBJ1-2; D is undetermined. Germline lookup yields CDR1 MGHDK and CDR2 SYGVNS. The CDR3 is 11 amino acids. The CDR3 bases are TGTGCCAGCGGTGACGCTGGTGGCTACACCTTC. It encodes CASGDAGGYTF.

The chain joins TRBV6-1 to TRBJ1-6; 11 bases map to TRBD1. The germline V gene encodes CDR1 MNHNS and CDR2 SASEGT. V was clipped by 0 bases and J by 10 bases; unmatched bases: 8. CDR3 length: 17 amino acids. The CDR3 loop is CASSEANWTGGESPLHF. Here the CDR3 DNA reads TGTGCCAGCAGTGAAGCGAATTGGACAGGGGGCGAATCACCCCTCCACTTT.

The chain uses TRBV10-1 and TRBJ2-1, with 11 bases fitting TRBD2. This CDR3 has 24 amino acids. The ends lost 0 bases at V and 1 base at J; junction bases unmatched: 23. Germline loops: CDR1 WNHNN, CDR2 SYGVQD (reference sequence). Here the CDR3 reads CASSESIKLLAGEGFDPSYNEQFF. Here the CDR3 DNA reads TGCGCCAGCAGTGAGTCGATAAAACTACTAGCGGGAGAGGGCTTTGATCCGTCCTACAATGAGCAGTTCTTC.